The T cell receptor (beta chain) under discussion was sequenced for a study of blood T cell repertoires in COVID-19 (dated by TCRdb to the early 2020s). With respect to the entire study: The collaborator samples originated in the United States, Italy and Spain and spanned the acute and convalescent phases of COVID-19. The prospective study material was composed of cDNA or gDNA derived from T cells, B-cell-depleted T cells, or PBMCs. Deeply sampled blood TCRbeta repertoires from subjects exposed to, actively infected with, or recovered from COVID-19 were included in the dataset. The repertoires were released in a freely available public database intended as a resource for research on the immune response to SARS-CoV-2. Samples were obtained from the ongoing ImmuneRACE study (first 160 participants) and from some 1,200 subjects provided by 6 global collaborators. Nearly every sample came with metadata listing a de-identified subject ID, COVID-19 status, age in years and sex. Where available, HLA class I and class II types were obtained from metadata supplied by the sample provider rather than from assay-based typing.

As concerns this clone: It has no known antigen specificity. The sample holds no much larger clone one base away, and base qualities are not on file.

The collaborating institutions used their own protocols to collect whole blood in K2EDTA tubes. Collaborator samples were shipped for TCRbeta analysis as frozen whole blood, isolated PBMCs, or DNA extracted from either sample type. Counted from cysteine to phenylalanine, this CDR3 has 17 amino acids. CDR3 DNA only is kept here, 51 bases in frame from base 1. The germline V gene gives CDR1 as SGHNT and CDR2 as YENEEA. The junction shows trimming of 2 bases on V and 4 bases on J, and the gene matches do not reach 10 bases of it. The full study reports these points: How much clinical and demographic metadata was included differed by source and by participant, and the metadata was provided uncurated.

TCRbeta CDR3 regions were amplified from genomic DNA by means of the immunoSEQ Assay, a bias-controlled multiplex PCR. Per the authors' processing: Within the assay, amplification of reference gene primers was used to estimate how many nucleated cells each sample contained. To quantify the absolute abundance of each unique TCRbeta CDR3 rearrangement, sequence reads were collapsed and filtered. Productive Simpson clonality was computed per sample as the square root of Simpson's diversity index over productive rearrangements. TCRdb's version of the immuneACCESS table is confined to in-frame rearrangements and falls short of the full clone set. An unresolved V gene accounts for under half of the shortfall where checked; the remainder is of unknown origin. V, J and clone size reflect that table, while D and trimming were determined from the DNA. This sample gives 100,000 to 150,000 clones in total; around 80% of them show up just once. Together, the top ten hold less than 15% of the sample.

The V and J genes are TRBV11-3 and TRBJ2-1; TRBD2 agrees with 8 junctional bases. Material: peripheral blood. This clonotype originated in a woman aged 55-75 years with acute or convalescent COVID-19. This receptor has the CDR3 CASSLTTSGKRYNEQFF. The sequenced DNA is TGTGCCAGCAGCTTAACAACTAGCGGTAAACGGTACAATGAGCAGTTCTTC.